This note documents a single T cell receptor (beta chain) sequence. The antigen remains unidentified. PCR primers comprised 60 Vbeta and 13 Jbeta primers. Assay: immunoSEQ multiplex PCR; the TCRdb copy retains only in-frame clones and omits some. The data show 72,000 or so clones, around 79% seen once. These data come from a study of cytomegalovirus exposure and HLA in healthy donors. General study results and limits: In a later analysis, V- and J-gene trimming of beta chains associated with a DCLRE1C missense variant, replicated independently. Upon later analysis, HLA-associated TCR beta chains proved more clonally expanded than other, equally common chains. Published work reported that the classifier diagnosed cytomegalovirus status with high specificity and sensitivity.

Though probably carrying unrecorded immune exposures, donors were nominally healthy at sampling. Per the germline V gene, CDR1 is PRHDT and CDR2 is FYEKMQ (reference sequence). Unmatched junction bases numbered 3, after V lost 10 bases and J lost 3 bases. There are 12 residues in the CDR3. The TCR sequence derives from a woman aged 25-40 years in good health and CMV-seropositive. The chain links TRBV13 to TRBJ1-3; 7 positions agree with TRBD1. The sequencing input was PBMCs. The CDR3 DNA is TGTGCCACCGGGACAGATGGAAACACCATATATTTT. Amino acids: CATGTDGNTIYF.